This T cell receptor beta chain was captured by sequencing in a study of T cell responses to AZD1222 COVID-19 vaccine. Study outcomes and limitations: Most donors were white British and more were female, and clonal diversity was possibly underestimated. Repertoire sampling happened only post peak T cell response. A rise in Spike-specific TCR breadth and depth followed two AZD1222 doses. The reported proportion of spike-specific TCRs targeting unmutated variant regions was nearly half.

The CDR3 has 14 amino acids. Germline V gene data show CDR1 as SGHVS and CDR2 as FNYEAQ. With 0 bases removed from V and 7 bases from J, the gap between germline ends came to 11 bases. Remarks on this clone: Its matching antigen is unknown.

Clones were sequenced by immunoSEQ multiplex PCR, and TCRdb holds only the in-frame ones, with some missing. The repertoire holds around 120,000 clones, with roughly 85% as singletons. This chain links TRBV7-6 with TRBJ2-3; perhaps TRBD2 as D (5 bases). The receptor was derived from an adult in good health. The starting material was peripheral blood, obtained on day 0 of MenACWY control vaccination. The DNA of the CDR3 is TGTGCCAGCAGCTTAGCGCTGAGGGAAAATACGCAGTATTTT. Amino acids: CASSLALRENTQYF.